These 27 T cell receptor beta chains originate from one sample sequenced in a study of blood T cell repertoires in COVID-19 (TCRdb year 2020). The receptor library was made with the immunoSEQ multiplex PCR assay. The clones in this table, taken by TCRdb from immuneACCESS, are in-frame only. Not every clone is retained; where verified, under half of the shortfall comes from an unresolved V gene, and the cause of the rest is unknown. The sample contains about 95,000 clones, under 90% of them found a single time. Around 5.2% of the sample rests with the top ten. The sequencing sample was made of peripheral blood. The receptor source for this set is a man aged 60 to 75 with COVID-19, enrolled during active disease.

V usage is TRBV11-2 and J usage is TRBJ2-1; 12 nucleotides align to TRBD2. CDR3 length: 16 residues. The germline gives CDR1 SGHAT, CDR2 FQNNGV. The junction had 3 bases not matched to a gene; V was cut back by 2 bases and J by 4 bases. The CDR3: CASSLNLAGGYNEQFF. In DNA form, the CDR3 reads TGTGCCAGCAGCTTAAATCTAGCGGGAGGGTACAATGAGCAGTTCTTC.

This clone was seen only once. V is TRBV5-1 and J is TRBJ2-7; TRBD1 might be the D (6 bases). Germline CDR1 SGHRS, CDR2 YFSETQ. With 1 base removed from V and 3 bases from J, the gap between germline ends came to 14 bases. CDR3 length equals 15 residues. In nucleotides, the CDR3 is TGCGCCAGCAGCTTGTTCGACAGGTCCAACTACGAGCAGTACTTC. Its translation: CASSLFDRSNYEQYF.

The chain couples TRBV19 to TRBJ2-3, with D uncertain. V was shortened by 5 bases and J by 3 bases, with 6 bases between the two germline ends. Germline V gene lookup returns CDR1 LNHDA and CDR2 SQIVND (reference sequence). The CDR3 extends over 12 amino acids. CDR3 bases: TGTGCCAGTAGTCCATCAACAGATACGCAGTATTTT. Protein: CASSPSTDTQYF.

The sample holds one count of this clone. The chain recombines TRBV21-1 with TRBJ2-3; TRBD2, as called in the table, went unchecked against the DNA. TRBV21-1 is reported as a pseudogene. The CDR3 runs 16 residues. The CDR3 coding sequence is TGTGCCAGCAGCACACCGGGACTCCGGATTCCAGATACGCAGTATTTT. Translation: CASSTPGLRIPDTQYF.

CDR3 in amino acids: CASGLTRGQHNEQFF. In nucleotides, the CDR3 is TGTGCTAGTGGTTTGACGAGGGGGCAACACAATGAGCAGTTCTTC. The rearrangement links TRBV12-5 to TRBJ2-1; 7 nucleotides align to TRBD1. CDR3 size: 15 residues. From germline, CDR1 is LGHNT and CDR2 FRNRAP. The trim removed 2 bases at V and 5 bases at J, leaving 6 bases unmatched.

The genes are TRBV29-1 and TRBJ1-2, with 7 positions matching TRBD1. Germline V CDR1 and CDR2: SQVTM, ANQGSEA. V dropped 7 bases and J dropped 5; count of bases not matched to a gene: 4. This CDR3 spans 11 amino acids. The chain's CDR3 is CSAQTGYGYTF. The CDR3 bases are TGCAGCGCCCAGACAGGGTATGGCTACACCTTC.

The sample holds one count of this clone. V is TRBV13 and J is TRBJ1-4; 7 bases agree with TRBD1. CDR1 is PRHDT and CDR2 is FYEKMQ in the germline V gene (reference sequence). The CDR3 runs to 14 residues. Trimming removed 3 bases from V and 7 bases from J; junction bases left unmatched: 5. Written as DNA, the CDR3 is TGTGCCAGCAGCTTTGGGACAGCGACTGAAAAACTGTTTTTT. Translation: CASSFGTATEKLFF.

The V call is TRBV6-5, the J call TRBJ1-5; 10 nucleotides align to TRBD1. CDR3 size: 15 residues. V shed 5 bases and J 2 bases; nucleotides not matched to a gene: 3. Germline V gene lookup returns CDR1 MNHEY and CDR2 SVGAGI. The CDR3 DNA sequence: TGTGCCAGCAGTACCGGGACAGGGGGCAATCAGCCCCAGCATTTT. Encoded protein: CASSTGTGGNQPQHF.

This chain joins TRBV9 and TRBJ1-2, with 9 bases lining up with TRBD1. Germline V gene data show CDR1 as SGDLS and CDR2 as YYNGEE. The CDR3 contains 16 residues. The ends lost 3 bases at V and 0 bases at J; junction bases unmatched: 6. In DNA, the CDR3 is TGTGCCAGCAGCGGGCCCGGGACAGGGTCTAACTATGGCTACACCTTC. It yields the protein CASSGPGTGSNYGYTF.

In its sample, this clone was seen once. This chain connects TRBV7-9 to TRBJ2-1; the D is unclear. CDR1 and CDR2 (germline): SEHNR, FQNEAQ (reference sequence). Trimming removed 5 bases at V and 3 bases at J, with 14 bases between. The CDR3 consists of 15 residues. This CDR3 reads CASSPPGRSYNEQFF. CDR3 DNA: TGTGCCAGCAGCCCACCGGGTCGAAGCTACAATGAGCAGTTCTTC.

The chain combines TRBV28 with TRBJ2-2, with 8 bases fitting TRBD2. Germline assignment: CDR1 MDHEN and CDR2 SYDVKM. This CDR3 is 13 amino acids long. The ends lost 8 bases at V and 4 bases at J; junction bases unmatched: 3. Written as DNA, the CDR3 is TGTGCCAGCGCGGGGGGAGGCACCGGGGAGCTGTTTTTT. Amino acids: CASAGGGTGELFF. Variable domain in full (rest from reference TRBV28 and TRBJ2-2): DVKVTQSSRYLVKRTGEKVFLECVQDMDHENMFWYRQDPGLGLRLIYFSYDVKMKEKGDIPEGYSVSREKKERFSLILESASTNQTSMYLCASAGGGTGELFFGEGSRLTVL.

The chain employs TRBV11-2 and TRBJ2-1, with 12 nucleotides matching TRBD2. CDR1 and CDR2 from the germline V gene are SGHAT and FQNNGV. Losses at the gene ends were 2 bases for V and 3 bases for J; bases not matched to a gene: 2. This CDR3 region has 16 residues. The CDR3 loop is CASSLRLAGVYNEQFF. CDR3 sequence (DNA): TGTGCCAGCAGCTTACGACTAGCGGGAGTCTACAATGAGCAGTTCTTC.

The DNA of the CDR3 is TGTGCCAGCAGCTTAGGGGGCCATGGTGAGACCCAGTACTTC. This encodes CASSLGGHGETQYF. This sequence joins TRBV9 and TRBJ2-5, with TRBD1 matching 7 bases. V dropped 4 bases and J dropped 5; count of bases not matched to a gene: 8. The CDR3 runs to 14 residues. Germline CDR1 SGDLS, CDR2 YYNGEE.

For the CDR3, the DNA is TGTGCCAGCAGCTGGACTGCTACCGGGGAGCTGTTTTTT. This encodes CASSWTATGELFF. The chain is built from TRBV12-3 or TRBV12-4 and TRBJ2-2, with TRBD2 as a possible D gene (5 bases). This CDR3 comprises 13 residues. With 6 bases removed from V and 5 bases from J, the gap between germline ends came to 10 bases.

In its sample, this clone was seen once. The rearrangement links TRBV6-5 to TRBJ2-7; TRBD2 matches 8 bases. J was trimmed by 2 bases and V by 6 bases; bases with no gene match: 6. Germline V gene lookup returns CDR1 MNHEY and CDR2 SVGAGI. CDR3 size: 14 residues. CDR3 amino acids: CASSRTSSPYEQYF. As DNA, the CDR3 is TGTGCCAGCAGCCGGACTAGCAGTCCCTACGAGCAGTACTTC.

This clone was seen a handful of times. The chain links TRBV7-9 to TRBJ2-2, with 12 positions matching TRBD2. Germline CDR1 is SEHNR and CDR2 is FQNEAQ (reference sequence). The CDR3 has 17 residues. V lost 0 bases, J lost 3 bases, and 2 bases stayed unmatched. This CDR3 is CASSLAASGRDTGELFF. CDR3 bases: TGTGCCAGCAGCTTAGCGGCTAGCGGGAGGGACACCGGGGAGCTGTTTTTT.

This chain uses TRBV5-1 with TRBJ1-6; the match to TRBD1 covers 7 bases. The CDR3 runs to 14 residues. J gave up 10 bases and V 3 bases, and 7 bases lay outside the gene matches. The germline gives CDR1 SGHRS, CDR2 YFSETQ. The CDR3 DNA reads as TGCGCCAGCAGCTCGGGACAGTTCCGATCACCCCTCCACTTT. Amino acid sequence: CASSSGQFRSPLHF.

V gene TRBV2 combines with J gene TRBJ2-2, with D unclear. Germline V lookup: CDR1 SNHLY, CDR2 FYNNEI. The V gene lost 4 bases and the J gene lost 7 bases, with 10 bases spanning the gap. The CDR3 contains 13 residues. The CDR3: CASSGIGYGELFF. CDR3 nucleotides: TGTGCCAGCAGTGGAATCGGGTACGGGGAGCTGTTTTTT.

The chain couples TRBV19 to TRBJ2-3, with unresolved D. The length of the CDR3 is 11 residues. In germline, CDR1 is LNHDA, CDR2 SQIVND (reference sequence). Trimming took off 6 bases at V and 3 bases at J, with 4 bases between the two ends. CDR3 coding DNA: TGTGCCAGTAGCCTAACAGATACGCAGTATTTT. Encoded protein: CASSLTDTQYF.

The chain links TRBV3-1 (or the pseudogene TRBV3-2) to TRBJ2-5; 11 bases are a match to TRBD2. CDR1 and CDR2 from the germline V gene are LGHDT and YNNKEL (reference sequence). V gave up 2 bases and J gave up 5 bases; unmatched junction bases: 13. The CDR3 runs to 18 residues. In DNA form, the CDR3 reads TGTGCCAGCAGCCAACGAGGGACTAGCGGAAGAAGGAAGGAGACCCAGTACTTC. It specifies CASSQRGTSGRRKETQYF.

This chain links TRBV6-5 with TRBJ1-1; D unclear. Trimming removed 8 bases from V and 11 bases from J, with 15 bases in between. The V gene's germline CDR1 is MNHEY and CDR2 SVGAGI. The CDR3 is 11 residues long. The CDR3 nucleotides read TGTGCCAGCGAAGGAGGGCTGAGGGCTTTCTTT. It yields the protein CASEGGLRAFF.

The V gene is TRBV10-3, the J gene TRBJ2-1; D possibly corresponds to TRBD2 (6 bases). V was trimmed by 3 bases and J by 7 bases, leaving 13 bases between them. This CDR3 contains 14 residues. CDR1 is ENHRY, CDR2 SYGVKD, per germline. CDR3 sequence reads: CAISDLGGKNEQFF. In DNA, the CDR3 is TGTGCCATCAGTGATCTCGGGGGAAAGAATGAGCAGTTCTTC.

Only one count was recorded for this clone. The chain combines TRBV19 with TRBJ1-5; D is unresolved. V was clipped by 1 base and J by 6 bases, with 13 bases between them. The CDR3 is 15 residues long. Germline V lookup: CDR1 LNHDA, CDR2 SQIVND (reference sequence). The CDR3, as DNA: TGTGCCAGTAGTATAGGTAGTAACGAGGGTCAGCCCCAGCATTTT. Translating gives CASSIGSNEGQPQHF.

The gene calls are TRBV19 and TRBJ1-5; D may be TRBD1 (5 bases). Germline assignment: CDR1 LNHDA and CDR2 SQIVND (reference sequence). This CDR3 contains 15 residues. V was pared by 8 bases and J by 1 base, with 15 bases between. The CDR3 protein is CASGLGGMSNQPQHF. CDR3 sequence (DNA): TGTGCCAGTGGTCTTGGGGGGATGAGCAATCAGCCCCAGCATTTT.

Only a few counts were recorded for this clone. The rearrangement uses TRBV7-2 and TRBJ1-2; TRBD1 aligns across 10 bases. With V trimmed by 4 bases and J by 4 bases, 9 bases remained unmatched. The CDR3 runs to 16 residues. Germline V CDR1 and CDR2: SGHTA, FQGNSA. The CDR3 DNA sequence: TGTGCCAGCAGCTCAATTCGGACAGGGGGGAGCTATGGCTACACCTTC. Translating gives CASSSIRTGGSYGYTF.

The V gene is TRBV7-9, the J gene TRBJ1-2, with 7 nucleotides matching TRBD1. J gave up 6 bases and V 3 bases, and 4 bases lay outside the gene matches. Per germline, CDR1 SEHNR and CDR2 FQNEAQ (reference sequence). The CDR3 totals 13 residues. CDR3 residues: CASSFTGDDGYTF. The CDR3 nucleotides are TGTGCCAGCAGCTTTACAGGGGATGATGGCTACACCTTC.

V usage is TRBV6-5 and J usage is TRBJ2-3; 13 nucleotides line up with TRBD2. The V gene end was trimmed by 5 bases and the J gene end by 5 bases; junction bases not matched to a gene: 4. The CDR3 sequence is 15 residues long. Germline V lookup: CDR1 MNHEY, CDR2 SVGAGI. For the CDR3, the DNA is TGTGCCAGCAGTCGGACTAGCGGGAGAGTAGATACGCAGTATTTT. Protein product: CASSRTSGRVDTQYF.